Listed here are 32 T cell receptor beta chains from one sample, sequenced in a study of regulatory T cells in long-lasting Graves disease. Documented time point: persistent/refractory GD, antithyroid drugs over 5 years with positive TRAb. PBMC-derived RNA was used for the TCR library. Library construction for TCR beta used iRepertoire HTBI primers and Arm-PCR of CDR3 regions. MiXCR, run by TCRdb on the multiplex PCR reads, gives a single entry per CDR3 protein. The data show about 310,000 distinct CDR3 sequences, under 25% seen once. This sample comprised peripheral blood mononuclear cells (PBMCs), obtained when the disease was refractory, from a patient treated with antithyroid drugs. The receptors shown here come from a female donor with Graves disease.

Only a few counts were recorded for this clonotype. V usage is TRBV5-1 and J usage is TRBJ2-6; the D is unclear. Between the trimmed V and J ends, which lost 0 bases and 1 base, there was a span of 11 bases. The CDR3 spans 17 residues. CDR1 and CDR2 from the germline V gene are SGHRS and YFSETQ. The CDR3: CASSLGAHSSGANVLTF. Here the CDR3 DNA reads TGCGCCAGCAGCTTGGGGGCCCATTCGTCTGGGGCCAACGTCCTGACTTTC.

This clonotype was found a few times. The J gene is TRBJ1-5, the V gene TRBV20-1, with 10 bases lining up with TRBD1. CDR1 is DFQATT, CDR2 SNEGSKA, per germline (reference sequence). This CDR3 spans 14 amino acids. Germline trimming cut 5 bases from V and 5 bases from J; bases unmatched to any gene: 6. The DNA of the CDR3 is TGCAGTGCTGGCCGCGGGACAGGGGATCAGCCCCAGCATTTT. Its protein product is CSAGRGTGDQPQHF.

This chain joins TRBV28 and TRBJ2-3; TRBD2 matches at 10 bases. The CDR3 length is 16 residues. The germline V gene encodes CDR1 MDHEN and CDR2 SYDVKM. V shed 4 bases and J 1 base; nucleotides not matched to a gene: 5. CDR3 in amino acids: CASSWTGTSGTDTQYF. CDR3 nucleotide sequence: TGTGCCAGCAGTTGGACCGGGACTAGCGGCACAGATACGCAGTATTTT.

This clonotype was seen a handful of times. CDR3 in DNA: TGTGCCAGCAGCACCCGACAGGGCGGTAATGAAAAACTGTTTTTT. Residues: CASSTRQGGNEKLFF. This sequence joins TRBV7-9 and TRBJ1-4, with 7 bases fitting TRBD1. The CDR3 is 15 residues long. The germline V gene encodes CDR1 SEHNR and CDR2 FQNEAQ (reference sequence). Trimming at V came to 5 bases and at J to 4 bases, leaving 7 bases not matched to a gene.

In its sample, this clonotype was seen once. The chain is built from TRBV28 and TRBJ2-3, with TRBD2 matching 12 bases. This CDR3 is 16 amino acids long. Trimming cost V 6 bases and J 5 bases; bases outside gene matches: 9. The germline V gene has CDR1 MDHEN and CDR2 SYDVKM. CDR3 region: CASRSLAGGRGDTQYF. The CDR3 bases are TGTGCCAGCAGATCTCTAGCGGGAGGGCGGGGAGATACGCAGTATTTT. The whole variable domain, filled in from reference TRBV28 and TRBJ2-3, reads DVKVTQSSRYLVKRTGEKVFLECVQDMDHENMFWYRQDPGLGLRLIYFSYDVKMKEKGDIPEGYSVSREKKERFSLILESASTNQTSMYLCASRSLAGGRGDTQYFGPGTRLTVL.

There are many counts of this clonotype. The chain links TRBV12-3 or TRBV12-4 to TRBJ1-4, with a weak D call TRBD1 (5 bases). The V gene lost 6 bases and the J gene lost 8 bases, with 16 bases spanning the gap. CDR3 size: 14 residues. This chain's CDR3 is CASSLQGGQEKLFF. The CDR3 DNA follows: TGTGCCAGCAGCCTCCAGGGAGGTCAGGAAAAACTGTTTTTT.

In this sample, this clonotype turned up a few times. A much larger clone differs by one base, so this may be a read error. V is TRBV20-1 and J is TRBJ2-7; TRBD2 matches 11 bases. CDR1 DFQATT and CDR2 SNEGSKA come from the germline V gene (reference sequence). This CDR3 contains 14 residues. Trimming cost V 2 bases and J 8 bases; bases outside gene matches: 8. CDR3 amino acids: CSARSLAGDEKQYF. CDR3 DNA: TGCAGTGCTAGATCACTAGCGGGAGACGAAAAGCAGTACTTC.

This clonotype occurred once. Here the CDR3 reads CASSYTSGGAEAFF. CDR3 DNA sequence: TGTGCCAGCAGTTACACCAGCGGTGGGGCTGAAGCTTTCTTT. V gene TRBV6-2 or TRBV6-3 combines with J gene TRBJ1-1; no reliable D call. V was cut by 2 bases and J by 6 bases, with 13 bases left in between. This CDR3 is built from 14 residues. CDR1 MNHEY and CDR2 SVGEGT come from the germline V gene.

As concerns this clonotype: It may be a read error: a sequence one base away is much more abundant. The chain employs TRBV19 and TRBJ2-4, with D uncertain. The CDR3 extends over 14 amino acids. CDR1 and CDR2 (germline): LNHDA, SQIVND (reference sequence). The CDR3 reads CASSIGTAKSIQYF. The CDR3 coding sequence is TGTGCCAGTAGTATTGGAACAGCCAAAAGCATTCAGTACTTC.

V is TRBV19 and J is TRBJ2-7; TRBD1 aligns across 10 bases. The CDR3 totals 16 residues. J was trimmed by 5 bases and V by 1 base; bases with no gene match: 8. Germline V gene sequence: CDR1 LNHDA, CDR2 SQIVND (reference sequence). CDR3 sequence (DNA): TGTGCCAGTAGTATAGGTTTCGGGGACAGGGGCCACGAGCAGTACTTC. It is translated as CASSIGFGDRGHEQYF.

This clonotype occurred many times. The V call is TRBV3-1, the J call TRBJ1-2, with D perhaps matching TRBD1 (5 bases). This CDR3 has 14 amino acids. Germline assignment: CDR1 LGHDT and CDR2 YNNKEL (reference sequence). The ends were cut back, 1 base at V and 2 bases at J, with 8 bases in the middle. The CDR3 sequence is CASSQGWGNYGYTF. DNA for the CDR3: TGTGCCAGCAGCCAAGGATGGGGGAACTATGGCTACACCTTC.

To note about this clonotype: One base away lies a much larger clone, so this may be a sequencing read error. Written as DNA, the CDR3 is TGTGCCAGCACCCCCGGACAAAACTGTGGCTACACCTTC. Amino acids: CASTPGQNCGYTF. The rearrangement uses TRBV7-9 and TRBJ1-2, with D possibly matching TRBD1 (5 bases). This CDR3 region has 13 residues. The germline V gene has CDR1 SEHNR and CDR2 FQNEAQ (reference sequence).

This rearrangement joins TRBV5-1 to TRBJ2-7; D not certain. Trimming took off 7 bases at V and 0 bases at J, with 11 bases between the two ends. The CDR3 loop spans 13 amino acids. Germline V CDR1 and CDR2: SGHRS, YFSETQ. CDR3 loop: CASGVQSSYEQYF. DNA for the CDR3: TGCGCCAGCGGCGTCCAAAGCTCCTACGAGCAGTACTTC.

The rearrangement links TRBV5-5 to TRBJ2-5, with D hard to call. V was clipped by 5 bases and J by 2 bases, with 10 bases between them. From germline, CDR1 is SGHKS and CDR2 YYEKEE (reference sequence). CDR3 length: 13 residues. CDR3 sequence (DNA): TGTGCCAGCAGTAGGGTGGGACAAGAGACCCAGTACTTC. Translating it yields CASSRVGQETQYF.

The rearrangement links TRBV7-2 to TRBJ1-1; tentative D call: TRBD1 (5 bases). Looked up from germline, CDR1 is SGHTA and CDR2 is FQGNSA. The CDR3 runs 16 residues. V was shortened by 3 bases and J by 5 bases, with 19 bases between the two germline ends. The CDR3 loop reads CASSLAGTGLGTEAFF. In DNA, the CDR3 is TGTGCCAGCAGCTTGGCCGGGACGGGTTTGGGGACTGAAGCTTTCTTT.

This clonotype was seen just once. Here the CDR3 DNA reads TGTGCCAGCAGCTTAGCTGGGACAGGGGTTCAGCCCCAGCATTTT. Its translation: CASSLAGTGVQPQHF. This chain links TRBV11-2 with TRBJ1-5; 10 bases align to TRBD1. The trim removed 1 base at V and 6 bases at J, leaving 3 bases unmatched. CDR1 SGHAT and CDR2 FQNNGV come from the germline V gene. The CDR3 spans 15 residues.

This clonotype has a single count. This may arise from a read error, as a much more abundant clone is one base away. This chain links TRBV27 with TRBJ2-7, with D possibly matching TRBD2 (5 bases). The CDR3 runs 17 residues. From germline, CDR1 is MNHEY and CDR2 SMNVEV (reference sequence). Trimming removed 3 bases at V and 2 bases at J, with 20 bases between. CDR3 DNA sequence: TGTGCCAGCAGTTTTAAGGTCCCGCGGGCAGTCCCCTACGAGCAGTACTTC. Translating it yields CASSFKVPRAVPYEQYF.

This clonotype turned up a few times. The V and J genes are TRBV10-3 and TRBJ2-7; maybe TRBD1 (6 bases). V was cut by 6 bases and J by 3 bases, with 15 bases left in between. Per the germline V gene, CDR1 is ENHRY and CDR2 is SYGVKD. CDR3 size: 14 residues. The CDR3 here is CAIRKGRGDYEQYF. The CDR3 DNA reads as TGTGCCATCAGGAAGGGCAGGGGAGACTACGAGCAGTACTTC.

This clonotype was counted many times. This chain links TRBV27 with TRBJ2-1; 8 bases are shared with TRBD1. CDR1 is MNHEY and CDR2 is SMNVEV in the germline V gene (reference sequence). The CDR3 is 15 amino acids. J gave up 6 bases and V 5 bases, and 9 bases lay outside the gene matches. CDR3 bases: TGTGCCAGCAGTCCACGCATACAGGGGGGCAATGAGCAGTTCTTC. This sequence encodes CASSPRIQGGNEQFF.

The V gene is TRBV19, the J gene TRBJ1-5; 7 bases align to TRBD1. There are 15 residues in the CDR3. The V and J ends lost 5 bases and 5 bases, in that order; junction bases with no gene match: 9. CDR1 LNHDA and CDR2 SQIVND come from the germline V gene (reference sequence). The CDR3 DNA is TGTGCCAGTAGTCCGCGTGACAGGGTCCATCAGCCCCAGCATTTT. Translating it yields CASSPRDRVHQPQHF.

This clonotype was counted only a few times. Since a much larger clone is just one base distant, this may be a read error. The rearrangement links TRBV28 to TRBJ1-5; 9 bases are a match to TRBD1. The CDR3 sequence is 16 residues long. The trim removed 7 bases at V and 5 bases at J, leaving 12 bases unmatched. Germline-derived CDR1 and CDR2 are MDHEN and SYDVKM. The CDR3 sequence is CASISPGTGNHQPQHF. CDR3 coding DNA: TGTGCCAGCATAAGCCCCGGGACAGGGAACCATCAGCCCCAGCATTTT.

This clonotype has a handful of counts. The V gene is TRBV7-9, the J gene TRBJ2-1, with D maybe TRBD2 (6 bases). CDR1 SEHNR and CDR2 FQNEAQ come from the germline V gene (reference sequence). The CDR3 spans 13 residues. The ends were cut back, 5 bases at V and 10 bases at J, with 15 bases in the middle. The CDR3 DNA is TGTGCCAGCAGCCCCCGCTATGCGGGAGAGCAGTTCTTC. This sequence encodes CASSPRYAGEQFF.

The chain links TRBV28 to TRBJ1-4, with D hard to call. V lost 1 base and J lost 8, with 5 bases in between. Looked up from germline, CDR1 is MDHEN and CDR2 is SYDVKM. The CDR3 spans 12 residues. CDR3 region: CASSLLQEKLFF. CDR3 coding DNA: TGTGCCAGCAGTTTATTACAGGAAAAACTGTTTTTT.

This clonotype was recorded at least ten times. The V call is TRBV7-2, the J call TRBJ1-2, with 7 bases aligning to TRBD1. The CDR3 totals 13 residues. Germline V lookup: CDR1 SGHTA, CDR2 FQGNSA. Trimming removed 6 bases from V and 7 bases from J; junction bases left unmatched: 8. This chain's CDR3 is CASSSQGYFGYTF. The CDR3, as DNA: TGTGCCAGCAGTTCACAGGGGTATTTTGGCTACACCTTC.

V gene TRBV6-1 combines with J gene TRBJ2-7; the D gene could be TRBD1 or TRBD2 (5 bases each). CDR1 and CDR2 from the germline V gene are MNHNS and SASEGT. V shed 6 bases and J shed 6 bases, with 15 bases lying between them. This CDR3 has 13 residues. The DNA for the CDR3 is TGTGCCAGCAGGCTGGGGACGGCCGTCGAGCAGTACTTC. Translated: CASRLGTAVEQYF.

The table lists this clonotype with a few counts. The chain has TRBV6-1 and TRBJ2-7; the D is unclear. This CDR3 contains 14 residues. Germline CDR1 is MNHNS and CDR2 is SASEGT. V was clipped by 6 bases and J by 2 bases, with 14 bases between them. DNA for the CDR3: TGTGCCAGCAGCCACAGAGCAAATCCCTACGAGCAGTACTTC. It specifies CASSHRANPYEQYF.

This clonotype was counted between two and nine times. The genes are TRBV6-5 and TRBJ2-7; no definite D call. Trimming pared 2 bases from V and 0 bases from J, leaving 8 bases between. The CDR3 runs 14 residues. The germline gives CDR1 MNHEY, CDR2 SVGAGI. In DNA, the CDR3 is TGTGCCAGCAGTTACGGTCCCGTCTCCTACGAGCAGTACTTC. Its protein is CASSYGPVSYEQYF.

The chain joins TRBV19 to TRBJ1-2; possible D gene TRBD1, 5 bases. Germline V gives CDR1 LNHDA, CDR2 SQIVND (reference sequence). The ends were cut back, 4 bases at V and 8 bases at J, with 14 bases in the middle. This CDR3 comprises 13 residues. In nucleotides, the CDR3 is TGTGCCAGTAGTAGGACGGGGGATACCGGCTACACCTTC. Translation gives CASSRTGDTGYTF.

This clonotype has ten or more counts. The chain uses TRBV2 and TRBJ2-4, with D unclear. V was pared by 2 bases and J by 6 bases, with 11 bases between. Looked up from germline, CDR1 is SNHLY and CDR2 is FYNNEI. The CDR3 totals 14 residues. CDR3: CASSELAVRNIQYF. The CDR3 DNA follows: TGTGCCAGCAGTGAATTGGCGGTGAGAAACATTCAGTACTTC.

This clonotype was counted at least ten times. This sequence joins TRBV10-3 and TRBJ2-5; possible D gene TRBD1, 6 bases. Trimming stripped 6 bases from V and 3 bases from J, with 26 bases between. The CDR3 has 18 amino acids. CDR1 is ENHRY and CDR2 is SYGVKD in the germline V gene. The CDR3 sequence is CAISSDLVGNPGEETQYF. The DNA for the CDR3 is TGTGCCATCAGCTCGGACCTAGTAGGGAATCCAGGGGAAGAGACCCAGTACTTC.

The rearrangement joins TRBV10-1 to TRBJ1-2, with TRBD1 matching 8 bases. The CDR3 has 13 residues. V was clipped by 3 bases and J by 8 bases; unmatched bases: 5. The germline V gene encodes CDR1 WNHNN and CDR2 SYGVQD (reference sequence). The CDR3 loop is CASSEGQGSGYTF. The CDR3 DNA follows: TGCGCCAGCAGTGAAGGACAGGGTAGCGGCTACACCTTC.

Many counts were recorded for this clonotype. The CDR3 coding sequence is TGTGCTAGTGGGTTTTGGTGGTCATACGAGCAGTACTTC. Translated: CASGFWWSYEQYF. This sequence joins TRBV12-5 and TRBJ2-7; D is ambiguous. Germline lookup yields CDR1 LGHNT and CDR2 FRNRAP. This CDR3 spans 13 amino acids. The ends were cut back, 6 bases at V and 4 bases at J, with 13 bases in the middle.